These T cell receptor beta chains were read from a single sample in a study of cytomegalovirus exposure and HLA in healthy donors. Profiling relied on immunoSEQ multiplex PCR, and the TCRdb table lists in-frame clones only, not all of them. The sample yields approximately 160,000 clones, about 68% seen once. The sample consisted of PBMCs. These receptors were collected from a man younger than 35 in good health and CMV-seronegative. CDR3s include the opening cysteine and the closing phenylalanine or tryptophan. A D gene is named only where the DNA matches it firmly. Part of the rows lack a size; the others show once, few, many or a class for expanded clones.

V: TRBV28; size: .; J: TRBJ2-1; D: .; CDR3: CASWGLAAYNEQFF; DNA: TGTGCCAGTTGGGGGCTAGCGGCCTACAATGAGCAGTTCTTC
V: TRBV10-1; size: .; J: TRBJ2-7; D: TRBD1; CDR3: CASSDPGTGGEQYF; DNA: TGCGCCAGCAGTGACCCCGGGACAGGGGGCGAGCAGTACTTC
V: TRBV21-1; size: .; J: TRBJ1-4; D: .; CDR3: CARRTGAEKLFF; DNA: TGTGCCAGGCGGACAGGGGCAGAAAAACTGTTTTTT
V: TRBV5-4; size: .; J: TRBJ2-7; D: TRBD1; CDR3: CASKTLGDRSSYEQYF; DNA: TGTGCCAGCAAGACCCTCGGGGACAGGAGCTCCTACGAGCAGTACTTC
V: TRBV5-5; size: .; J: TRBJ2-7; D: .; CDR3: CASSYGGQSAYEQYF; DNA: TGTGCCAGCAGTTACGGGGGACAGAGTGCCTACGAGCAGTACTTC
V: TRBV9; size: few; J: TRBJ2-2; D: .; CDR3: CASSGFGSAGELFF; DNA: TGTGCCAGCAGCGGATTCGGGTCGGCCGGGGAGCTGTTTTTT
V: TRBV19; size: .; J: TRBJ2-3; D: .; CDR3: CASSIGESDTQYF; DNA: TGTGCCAGTAGTATTGGGGAGTCAGATACGCAGTATTTT
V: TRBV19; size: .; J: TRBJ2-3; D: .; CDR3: CASSYSGSTDTQYF; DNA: TGTGCCAGTAGTTATAGCGGAAGCACAGATACGCAGTATTTT
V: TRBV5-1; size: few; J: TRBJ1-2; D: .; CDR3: CASSLGGNYGYTF; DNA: TGCGCCAGCAGCTTGGGAGGGAACTATGGCTACACCTTC
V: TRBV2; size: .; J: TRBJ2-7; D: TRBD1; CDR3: CASSNTGTGCF; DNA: TGTGCCAGCAGTAACACCGGGACAGGATGCTTC
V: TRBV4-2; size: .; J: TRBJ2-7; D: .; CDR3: CASSQDLRNEQYF; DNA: TGTGCCAGCAGCCAAGATCTGAGGAACGAGCAGTACTTC
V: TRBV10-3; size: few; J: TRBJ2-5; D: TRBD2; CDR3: CAISESEGAGGVETQYF; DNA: TGTGCCATCAGTGAGTCGGAGGGCGCGGGAGGCGTGGAGACCCAGTACTTC
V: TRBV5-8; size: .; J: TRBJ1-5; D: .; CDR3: CASSLSPQHF; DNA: TGTGCCAGCAGCCTGTCGCCCCAGCATTTT
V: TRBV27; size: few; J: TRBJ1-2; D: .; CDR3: CASSFYGLDGYTF; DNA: TGTGCCAGCAGTTTTTACGGTTTGGATGGCTACACCTTC
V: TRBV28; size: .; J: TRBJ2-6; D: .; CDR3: CASSLGQPGANVLTF; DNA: TGTGCCAGCAGCCTTGGACAGCCTGGGGCCAACGTCCTGACTTTC
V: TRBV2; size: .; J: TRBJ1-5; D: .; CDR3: CASSELLGPGANQPQHF; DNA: TGTGCCAGCAGTGAACTCTTGGGGCCAGGCGCCAATCAGCCCCAGCATTTT
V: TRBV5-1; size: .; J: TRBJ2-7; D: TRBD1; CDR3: CASSLARDRVSYEQYF; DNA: TGCGCCAGCAGCTTGGCCCGGGACAGGGTGTCCTACGAGCAGTACTTC
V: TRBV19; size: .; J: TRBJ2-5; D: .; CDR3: CASSIDRGGSETQYF; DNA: TGTGCCAGTAGTATAGACAGGGGAGGGTCAGAGACCCAGTACTTC
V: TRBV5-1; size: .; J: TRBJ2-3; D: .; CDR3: CASNKGGGDTQYF; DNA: TGCGCCAGCAATAAGGGAGGGGGGGATACGCAGTATTTT
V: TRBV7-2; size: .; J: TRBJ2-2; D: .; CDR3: CASSLDGGGGELFF; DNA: TGTGCCAGCAGCTTAGATGGGGGAGGCGGGGAGCTGTTTTTT
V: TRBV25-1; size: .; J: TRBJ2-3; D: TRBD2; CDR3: CASQHPGSSGNAQYF; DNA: TGTGCCAGCCAACATCCGGGATCTAGCGGGAATGCGCAGTATTTT
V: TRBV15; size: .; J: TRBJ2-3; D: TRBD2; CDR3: CATSRGLAADTDTQYF; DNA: TGTGCCACCAGCAGAGGGCTAGCGGCTGACACAGATACGCAGTATTTT
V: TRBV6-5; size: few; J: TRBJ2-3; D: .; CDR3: CASAASRFADTQYF; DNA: TGTGCCAGCGCCGCCTCGAGATTTGCAGATACGCAGTATTTT
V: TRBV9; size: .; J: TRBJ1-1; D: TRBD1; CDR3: CASSGTGRYAEAFF; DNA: TGTGCCAGCAGCGGGACAGGGAGGTACGCTGAAGCTTTCTTT
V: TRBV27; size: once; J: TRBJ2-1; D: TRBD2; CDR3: CASSLLAGDPWNEQFF; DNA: TGTGCCAGCAGTTTGCTAGCGGGAGACCCCTGGAATGAGCAGTTCTTC
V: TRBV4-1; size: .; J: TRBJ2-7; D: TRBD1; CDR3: CASSRGDRDYEQYF; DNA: TGCGCCAGCAGCCGGGGGGACAGGGACTACGAGCAGTACTTC
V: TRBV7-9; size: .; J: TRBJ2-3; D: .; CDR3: CASSYGGPPLDTQYF; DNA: TGTGCCAGCAGCTATGGGGGCCCCCCGCTGGATACGCAGTATTTT
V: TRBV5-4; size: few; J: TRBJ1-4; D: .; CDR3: CASSLGGRNEKLFF; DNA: TGTGCCAGCAGCTTGGGCGGGAGGAATGAAAAACTGTTTTTT
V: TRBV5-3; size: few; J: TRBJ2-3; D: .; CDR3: CARSLAAAFTDTQYF; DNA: TGTGCCAGAAGCTTGGCCGCGGCTTTCACAGATACGCAGTATTTT
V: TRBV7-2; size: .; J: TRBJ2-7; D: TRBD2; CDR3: CASSLYSLAGDEQYF; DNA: TGTGCCAGCAGCTTATATTCCCTAGCGGGAGACGAGCAGTACTTC
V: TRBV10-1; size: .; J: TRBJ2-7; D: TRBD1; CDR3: CASSPGTAYEQYF; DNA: TGCGCCAGCAGCCCCGGGACAGCCTACGAGCAGTACTTC
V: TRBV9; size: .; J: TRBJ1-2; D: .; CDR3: CASSPSGGAESYGYTF; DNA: TGTGCCAGCAGCCCGTCGGGAGGGGCGGAGAGCTATGGCTACACCTTC
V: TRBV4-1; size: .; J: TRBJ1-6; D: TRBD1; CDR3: CASSQDLGQGKESNSPLHF; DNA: TGCGCCAGCAGCCAAGATCTTGGACAGGGGAAAGAAAGTAATTCACCCCTCCACTTT
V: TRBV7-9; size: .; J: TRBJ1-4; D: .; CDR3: CASSLGQRATNEKLFF; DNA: TGTGCCAGCAGCTTAGGGCAGCGAGCAACTAATGAAAAACTGTTTTTT
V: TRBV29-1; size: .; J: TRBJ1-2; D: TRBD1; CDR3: CSVWDSAILF; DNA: TGCAGCGTTTGGGACAGCGCCATCCTCTTC
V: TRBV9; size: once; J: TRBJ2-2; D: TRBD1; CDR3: CASSFSGTGVTGELFF; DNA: TGTGCCAGCAGCTTTTCCGGGACAGGGGTCACCGGGGAGCTGTTTTTT
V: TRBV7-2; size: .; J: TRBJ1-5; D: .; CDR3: CASSLTENQPQHF; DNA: TGTGCCAGCAGTCTTACAGAGAATCAGCCCCAGCATTTT
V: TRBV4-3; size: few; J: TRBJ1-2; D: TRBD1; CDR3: CASSQGITGGYGYTF; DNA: TGCGCCAGCAGCCAAGGGATCACAGGGGGCTATGGCTACACCTTC
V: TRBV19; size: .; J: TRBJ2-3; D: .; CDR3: CASSWGESTDTQYF; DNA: TGTGCCAGTAGTTGGGGGGAGAGCACAGATACGCAGTATTTT
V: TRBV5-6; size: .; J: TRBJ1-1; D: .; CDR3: CASSLQYTEAFF; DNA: TGTGCCAGCAGCTTACAGTACACTGAAGCTTTCTTT
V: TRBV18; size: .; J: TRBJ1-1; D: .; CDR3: CASSPGRAIPSTEAFF; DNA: TGTGCCAGCTCACCAGGCAGGGCGATCCCGAGCACTGAAGCTTTCTTT
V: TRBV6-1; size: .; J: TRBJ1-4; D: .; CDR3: CASQGQPWTNEKLFF; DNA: TGTGCCAGCCAGGGGCAGCCCTGGACTAATGAAAAACTGTTTTTT
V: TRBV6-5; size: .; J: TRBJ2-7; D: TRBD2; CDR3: CASSSTAGGPMYEQYF; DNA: TGTGCCAGCAGTTCTACGGCGGGAGGGCCGATGTACGAGCAGTACTTC
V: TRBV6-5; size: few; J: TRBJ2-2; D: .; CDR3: CASKVQGSIAGELFF; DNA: TGTGCCAGCAAAGTACAGGGAAGTATCGCCGGGGAGCTGTTTTTT
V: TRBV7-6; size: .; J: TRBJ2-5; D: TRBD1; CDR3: CASSLVTGGQGQETQYF; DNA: TGTGCCAGCAGCTTAGTCACTGGTGGACAGGGACAAGAGACCCAGTACTTC
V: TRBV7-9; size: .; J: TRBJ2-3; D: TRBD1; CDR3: CASSSRLLGQGRTDTQYF; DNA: TGTGCCAGCAGCTCCAGACTCCTGGGACAGGGGCGAACCGATACGCAGTATTTT
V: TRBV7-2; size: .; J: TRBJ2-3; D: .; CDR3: CASSLGGAADTQYF; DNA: TGTGCCAGCAGCCTTGGCGGGGCGGCGGATACGCAGTATTTT
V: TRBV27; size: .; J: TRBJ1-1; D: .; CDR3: CASRVRGNTEAFF; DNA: TGTGCCAGCAGGGTCCGCGGGAACACTGAAGCTTTCTTT
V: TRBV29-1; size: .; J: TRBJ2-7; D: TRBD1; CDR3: CSVGTGGSLEQYF; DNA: TGCAGCGTGGGGACAGGGGGTTCCCTCGAGCAGTACTTC
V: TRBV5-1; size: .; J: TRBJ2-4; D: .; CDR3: CASRVSGSENIQYF; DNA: TGCGCCAGCAGGGTCTCGGGGAGCGAAAACATTCAGTACTTC